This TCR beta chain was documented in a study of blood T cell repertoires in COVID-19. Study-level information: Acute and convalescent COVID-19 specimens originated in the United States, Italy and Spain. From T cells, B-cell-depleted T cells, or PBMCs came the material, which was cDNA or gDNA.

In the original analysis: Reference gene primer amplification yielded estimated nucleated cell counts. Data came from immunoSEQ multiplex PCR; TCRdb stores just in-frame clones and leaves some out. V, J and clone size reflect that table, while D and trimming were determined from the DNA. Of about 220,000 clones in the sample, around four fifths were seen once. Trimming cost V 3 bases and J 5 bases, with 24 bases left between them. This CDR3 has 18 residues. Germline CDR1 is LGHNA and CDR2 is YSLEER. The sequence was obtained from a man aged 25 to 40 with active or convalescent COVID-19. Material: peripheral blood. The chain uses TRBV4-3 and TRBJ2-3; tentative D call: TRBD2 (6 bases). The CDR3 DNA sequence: TGCGCCAGCAGCCACGTTTTAGAGGTCTGGTCGGGGGTAGATACGCAGTATTTT. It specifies CASSHVLEVWSGVDTQYF.